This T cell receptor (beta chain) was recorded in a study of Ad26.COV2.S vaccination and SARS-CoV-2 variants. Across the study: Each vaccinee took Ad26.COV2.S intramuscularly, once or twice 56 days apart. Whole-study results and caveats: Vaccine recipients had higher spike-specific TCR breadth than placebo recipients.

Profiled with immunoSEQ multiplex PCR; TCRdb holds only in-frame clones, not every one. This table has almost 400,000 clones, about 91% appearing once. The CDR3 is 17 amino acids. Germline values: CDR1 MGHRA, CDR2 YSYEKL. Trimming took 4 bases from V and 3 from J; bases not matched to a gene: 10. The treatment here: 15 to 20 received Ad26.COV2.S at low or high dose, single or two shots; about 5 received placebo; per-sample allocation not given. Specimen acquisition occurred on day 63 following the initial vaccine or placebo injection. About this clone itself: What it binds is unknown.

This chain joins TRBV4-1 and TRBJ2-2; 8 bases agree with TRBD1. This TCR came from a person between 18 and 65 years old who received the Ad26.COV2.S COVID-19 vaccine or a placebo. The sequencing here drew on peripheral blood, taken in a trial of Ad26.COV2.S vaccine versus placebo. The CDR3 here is CASSPETGVSDTGELFF. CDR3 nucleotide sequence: TGCGCCAGCAGCCCAGAGACAGGGGTGAGCGACACCGGGGAGCTGTTTTTT.